These 8 T cell receptor beta chains were sequenced from one sample in a study of blood T cell repertoires in COVID-19. Clones were sequenced by immunoSEQ multiplex PCR, and TCRdb holds only the in-frame ones, with some missing. The sample lists under 200,000 clones; over 70% were seen once. Sequences were obtained from PBMCs or T cells enriched from blood (not recorded which). These receptors all stem from a woman aged 55-70 years who had recovered from COVID-19.

Concerning this clone itself: An end of the junction does not agree with germline; a read error may underlie this. The CDR3 loop reads CSARGAQVLF. In DNA form, the CDR3 reads TGCAGTGCTAGAGGCGCACAGGTCCTCTTT. The rearrangement links TRBV20-1 to TRBJ1-1, with D maybe TRBD1 (5 bases). CDR1 and CDR2 (germline): DFQATT, SNEGSKA (reference sequence). The CDR3 has 10 amino acids.

The chain employs TRBV19 and TRBJ1-5, with TRBD1 matching over 8 bases. With V trimmed by 8 bases and J by 5 bases, 11 bases remained unmatched. The length of the CDR3 is 15 residues. CDR1 and CDR2 from the germline V gene are LNHDA and SQIVND (reference sequence). CDR3 DNA sequence: TGTGCCAGTCGACCGGACAGGGTACCGGATCAGCCCCAGCATTTT. Translated: CASRPDRVPDQPQHF. Full variable domain (outside the CDR3, taken from reference TRBV19 and TRBJ1-5): DGGITQSPKYLFRKEGQNVTLSCEQNLNHDAMYWYRQDPGQGLRLIYYSQIVNDFQKGDIAEGYSVSREKKESFPLTVTSAQKNPTAFYLCASRPDRVPDQPQHFGDGTRLSIL.

This clone was seen ten or more times. The V gene is TRBV30, the J gene TRBJ1-1; the D gene is possibly TRBD1 (5 bases). This CDR3 comprises 17 residues. Germline V CDR1 and CDR2: GTSNPN, SVGIG (reference sequence). Trimming shortened V by 1 base and J by 4 bases, and 22 bases separated the two germline ends. CDR3 in amino acids: CAWSAPHLGHKSTEAFF. The CDR3 DNA reads as TGTGCCTGGAGTGCCCCCCACCTCGGACATAAAAGCACTGAAGCTTTCTTT.

V gene TRBV7-3 combines with J gene TRBJ2-1; 9 nucleotides match TRBD1. The CDR3 is made up of 17 amino acids. CDR1 and CDR2 from the germline V gene are SGHTA and FQGTGA. Trimming removed 5 bases from V and 0 bases from J; junction bases left unmatched: 8. CDR3 DNA sequence: TGTGCCAGCAGCCCCACAGGGGGCCCAAGCTCCTACAATGAGCAGTTCTTC. Its protein product is CASSPTGGPSSYNEQFF.

The chain links TRBV12-5 to TRBJ2-1, with 10 bases lining up with TRBD2. Trimming took 5 bases from V and 9 from J; bases not matched to a gene: 13. Germline values: CDR1 LGHNT, CDR2 FRNRAP. The CDR3 is 16 amino acids. Here the CDR3 DNA reads TGTGCTAGTGGTGCCTCCAAGAGCGGGGGGGTCAGTGAGCAGTTCTTC. It translates to CASGASKSGGVSEQFF. The full variable domain, completed using reference TRBV12-5 and TRBJ2-1, is DARVTQTPRHKVTEMGQEVTMRCQPILGHNTVFWYRQTMMQGLELLAYFRNRAPLDDSGMPKDRFSAEMPDATLATLKIQPSEPRDSAVYFCASGASKSGGVSEQFFGPGTRLTVL.

V gene TRBV5-1 combines with J gene TRBJ2-3; no definite D call. The germline CDR1 and CDR2 sequences are SGHRS and YFSETQ. V lost 4 bases to trimming and J lost 2 bases, with 5 bases between them. This CDR3 has 12 residues. CDR3 nucleotides: TGCGCCAGCAGCCCATCCACAGATACGCAGTATTTT. It specifies CASSPSTDTQYF.

Only one count was recorded for this clone. The V call is TRBV19, the J call TRBJ2-7; perhaps TRBD2 as D (6 bases). Germline assignment: CDR1 LNHDA and CDR2 SQIVND (reference sequence). This CDR3 has 16 amino acids. Trimming took off 5 bases at V and 6 bases at J, with 23 bases between the two ends. In nucleotides, the CDR3 is TGTGCCAGTAGTCCTTCTCATTTTCGGGAGCCGGGCGAGCAGTACTTC. Its translation is CASSPSHFREPGEQYF.

J is TRBJ1-3 and V is TRBV4-1; D gene uncertain. The CDR3 loop spans 13 amino acids. Trimming took 0 bases from V and 6 from J, leaving 6 bases between them. CDR1 and CDR2 (germline): MGHRA, YSYEKL. The CDR3, as DNA: TGCGCCAGCAGCCAAGAGAAGCAAAACACCATATATTTT. Encoded protein: CASSQEKQNTIYF.